This TCR beta chain stems from a study of CD8 T cells in Susac syndrome. CD8+ and CD4+ T cells from blood underwent TCR beta sequencing, which was carried out in a high-throughput format. Healthy donors, matched for age and sex, constituted the control group. FACS was used to enrich TEMRA cells, whereas the CD8+ and CD4+ T cells were obtained by negative isolation. Unmatched junction bases numbered 7, after V lost 5 bases and J lost 4 bases. This CDR3 region has 13 residues. Germline V gene lookup returns CDR1 SQVTM and CDR2 ANQGSEA. The table lists this clonotype with a count of one. Random hexamers primed reverse transcription of about 0.5 to 1 ug RNA. The CDR3 of TCR beta was amplified by immunoSEQ multiplex PCR across 54 Vbeta and 13 Jbeta. TCRdb fed the immunoSEQ multiplex PCR reads into MiXCR, producing one record per CDR3 protein. The table shows 90,000 to 150,000 distinct CDR3 sequences, with around 90% occurring only once.

The origin of this receptor is a human donor in good health. The chain employs TRBV29-1 and TRBJ2-5, with 7 nucleotides matching TRBD2. The sequenced material came from CD8+ T cells from PBMCs. The CDR3 DNA reads TGCAGCGTTCGGGAGGCCCGGCGAGAGACCCAGTACTTC. It yields the protein CSVREARRETQYF.